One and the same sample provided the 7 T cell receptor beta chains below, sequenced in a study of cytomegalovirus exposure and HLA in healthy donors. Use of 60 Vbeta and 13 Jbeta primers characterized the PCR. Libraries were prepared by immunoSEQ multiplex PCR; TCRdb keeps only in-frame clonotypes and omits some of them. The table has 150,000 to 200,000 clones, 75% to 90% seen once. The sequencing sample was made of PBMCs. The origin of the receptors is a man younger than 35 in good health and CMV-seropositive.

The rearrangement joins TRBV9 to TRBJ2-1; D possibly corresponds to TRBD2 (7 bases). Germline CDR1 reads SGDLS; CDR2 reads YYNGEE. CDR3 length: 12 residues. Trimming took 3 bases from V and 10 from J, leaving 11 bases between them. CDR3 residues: CASSAGRGEQFF. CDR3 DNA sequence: TGTGCCAGCAGCGCGGGGAGGGGGGAGCAGTTCTTC.

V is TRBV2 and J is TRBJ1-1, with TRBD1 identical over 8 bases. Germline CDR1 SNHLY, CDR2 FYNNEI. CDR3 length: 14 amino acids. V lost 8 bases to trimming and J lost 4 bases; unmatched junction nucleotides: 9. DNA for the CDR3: TGTGCCAGCGAGGAGACAGGGGCCAGCACTGAAGCTTTCTTT. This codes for CASEETGASTEAFF. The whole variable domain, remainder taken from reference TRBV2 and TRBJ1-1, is EPEVTQTPSHQVTQMGQEVILRCVPISNHLYFYWYRQILGQKVEFLVSFYNNEISEKSEIFDDQFSVERPDGSNFTLKIRSTKLEDSAMYFCASEETGASTEAFFGQGTRLTVV.

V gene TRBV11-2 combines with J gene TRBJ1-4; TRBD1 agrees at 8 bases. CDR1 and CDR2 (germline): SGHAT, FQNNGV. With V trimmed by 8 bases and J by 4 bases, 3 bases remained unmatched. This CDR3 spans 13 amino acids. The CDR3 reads CASQGAYNEKLFF. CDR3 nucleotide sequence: TGTGCCAGCCAGGGGGCTTATAATGAAAAACTGTTTTTT.

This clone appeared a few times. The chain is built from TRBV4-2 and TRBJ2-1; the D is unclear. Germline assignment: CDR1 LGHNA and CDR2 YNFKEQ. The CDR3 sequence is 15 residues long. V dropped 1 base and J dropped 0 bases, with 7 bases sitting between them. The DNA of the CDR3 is TGTGCCAGCAGCCAAGGATTAGACTCCTACAATGAGCAGTTCTTC. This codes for CASSQGLDSYNEQFF.

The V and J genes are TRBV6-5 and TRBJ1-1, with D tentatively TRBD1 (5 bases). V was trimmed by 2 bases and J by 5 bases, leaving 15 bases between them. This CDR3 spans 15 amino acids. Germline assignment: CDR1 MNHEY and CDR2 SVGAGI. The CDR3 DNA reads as TGTGCCAGCAGTTACATGGGCGGGACTGGAACTGAAGCTTTCTTT. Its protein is CASSYMGGTGTEAFF.

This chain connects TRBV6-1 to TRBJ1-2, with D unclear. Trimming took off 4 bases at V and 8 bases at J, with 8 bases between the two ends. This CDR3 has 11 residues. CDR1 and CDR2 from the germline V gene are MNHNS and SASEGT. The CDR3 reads CASSGLRGYTF. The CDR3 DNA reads TGTGCCAGCAGTGGACTTAGGGGCTACACCTTC.

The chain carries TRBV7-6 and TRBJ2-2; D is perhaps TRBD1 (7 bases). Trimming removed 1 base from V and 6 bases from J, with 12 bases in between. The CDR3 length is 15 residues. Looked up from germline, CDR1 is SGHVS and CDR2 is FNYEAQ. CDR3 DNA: TGTGCCAGCAGCTTAGGGGCAGGGGGGTCCGGGGAGCTGTTTTTT. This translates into CASSLGAGGSGELFF.